The following is a TCR beta chain sequence with its context. Its antigen is currently unknown. This entry belongs to a study of immune evolution from preneoplasia to lung adenocarcinoma. The CDR3 has 14 residues. Germline-derived CDR1 and CDR2 are SNHLY and FYNNEI. The germline V and J ends were trimmed by 4 bases and 0 bases, with 10 bases remaining between them. Whole-study results and caveats: Normal lung had highest clonality; later lesions appeared denser, more diverse.

Sequenced by immunoSEQ multiplex PCR; TCRdb stores in-frame clones only, minus some. The sample shows thousands of clones, roughly 79% of them seen only once. This chain connects TRBV2 to TRBJ2-7, with D perhaps TRBD1 (6 bases). The clonotype originates from a person aged 55-80 years with lung adenocarcinoma. Sequences were obtained from FFPE adjacent normal lung tissue. The CDR3 nucleotides read TGTGCCAGCAGTGTTGGCAGGGGCTCCTACGAGCAGTACTTC. It yields the protein CASSVGRGSYEQYF.